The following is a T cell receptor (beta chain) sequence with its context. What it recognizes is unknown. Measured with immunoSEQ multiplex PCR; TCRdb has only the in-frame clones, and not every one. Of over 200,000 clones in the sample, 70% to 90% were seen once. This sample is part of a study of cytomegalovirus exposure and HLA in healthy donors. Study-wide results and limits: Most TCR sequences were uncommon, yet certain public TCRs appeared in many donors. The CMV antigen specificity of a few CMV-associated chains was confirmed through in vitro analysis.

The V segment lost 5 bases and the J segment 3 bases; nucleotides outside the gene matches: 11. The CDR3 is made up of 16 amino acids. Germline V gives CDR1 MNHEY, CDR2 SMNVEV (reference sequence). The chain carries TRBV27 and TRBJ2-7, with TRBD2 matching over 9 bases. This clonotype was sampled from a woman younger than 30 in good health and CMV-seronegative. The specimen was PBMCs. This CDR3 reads CASSPRLAVFGYEQYF. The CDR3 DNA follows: TGTGCCAGCAGTCCTCGACTAGCGGTTTTTGGCTACGAGCAGTACTTC.